This is a list of T cell receptor beta chains from one sample in a study of blood T cells in healthy people across ages. One entry per CDR3 protein results from TCRdb running MiXCR on the 5' RACE reads. The sample lists about 970,000 distinct CDR3 sequences; around 54% were seen once. Sequencing input: blood. Receptors originate from a woman between 55 and 75 years old in good health. CDR3s include the opening cysteine and the closing phenylalanine or tryptophan. A D gene is named only where the DNA matches it firmly. Expanded clones are given a class, and other clones once, few, many or no size at all.

d_gene: TRBD1
abundance: NA
v_gene: TRBV27
j_gene: TRBJ2-1
CDR3aa: CASSLLLRGHEQFF
CDR3nt: TGTGCCAGCAGTTTATTACTCAGGGGGCATGAGCAGTTCTTC

d_gene: NA
abundance: few
v_gene: TRBV5-1
j_gene: TRBJ1-5
CDR3aa: CASSPGTSYSNQPQHF
CDR3nt: TGCGCCAGCAGCCCCGGGACGTCCTATAGCAATCAGCCCCAGCATTTT

d_gene: NA
abundance: few
v_gene: TRBV28
j_gene: TRBJ2-4
CDR3aa: CATLPGYLGSKNIQYF
CDR3nt: TGTGCCACCCTCCCAGGGTATCTTGGGTCCAAAAACATTCAGTACTTC

d_gene: NA
abundance: NA
v_gene: TRBV4-1
j_gene: TRBJ2-5
CDR3aa: CASSLYVLETQYF
CDR3nt: TGCGCCAGCAGCCTCTACGTTTTGGAGACCCAGTACTTC

d_gene: NA
abundance: few
v_gene: TRBV5-1
j_gene: TRBJ2-1
CDR3aa: CASSFGLTLSSYNEQFF
CDR3nt: TGCGCCAGCAGCTTCGGACTCACTCTAAGCTCCTACAATGAGCAGTTCTTC

d_gene: TRBD1
abundance: NA
v_gene: TRBV20-1
j_gene: TRBJ1-6
CDR3aa: CSARRGRRGSPLHF
CDR3nt: TGCAGTGCAAGAAGGGGGCGCAGAGGGTCACCCCTCCACTTT

d_gene: TRBD2
abundance: NA
v_gene: TRBV5-6
j_gene: TRBJ2-5
CDR3aa: CASSLSISGSKETQYF
CDR3nt: TGTGCCAGCAGCTTGAGTATTAGCGGGAGTAAAGAGACCCAGTACTTC

d_gene: NA
abundance: NA
v_gene: TRBV7-9
j_gene: TRBJ2-7
CDR3aa: CASSLSLGEQYF
CDR3nt: TGTGCCAGCAGCCTATCATTAGGCGAGCAGTACTTC

d_gene: TRBD2
abundance: NA
v_gene: TRBV12-3/TRBV12-4
j_gene: TRBJ2-3
CDR3aa: CASSFRASGKADTQYF
CDR3nt: TGTGCCAGCAGTTTTAGGGCTAGCGGGAAGGCAGATACGCAGTATTTT

d_gene: NA
abundance: NA
v_gene: TRBV6-6
j_gene: TRBJ2-7
CDR3aa: CASSYWQLAEAYEQYF
CDR3nt: TGTGCCAGCAGTTACTGGCAGTTAGCGGAAGCCTACGAGCAGTACTTC

d_gene: NA
abundance: few
v_gene: TRBV20-1
j_gene: TRBJ2-7
CDR3aa: CSAPPRDSYNEQYF
CDR3nt: TGCAGTGCCCCCCCTCGCGACTCCTACAATGAGCAGTACTTC

d_gene: NA
abundance: NA
v_gene: TRBV7-9
j_gene: TRBJ1-1
CDR3aa: CASSLGVTEAFF
CDR3nt: TGTGCCAGCAGTTTAGGCGTCACTGAAGCTTTCTTT

d_gene: NA
abundance: few
v_gene: TRBV7-2
j_gene: TRBJ1-2
CDR3aa: CASRSGLDGYTF
CDR3nt: TGTGCCAGCAGATCCGGGTTGGATGGCTACACCTTC

d_gene: NA
abundance: NA
v_gene: TRBV6-5
j_gene: TRBJ1-2
CDR3aa: CASSSDTEGRVADGYTF
CDR3nt: TGTGCCAGCAGTTCCGATACCGAGGGGCGTGTCGCGGATGGCTACACCTTC

d_gene: NA
abundance: NA
v_gene: TRBV20-1
j_gene: TRBJ2-3
CDR3aa: CCANPQYF
CDR3nt: TGCTGTGCTAATCCGCAGTATTTT

d_gene: NA
abundance: many
v_gene: TRBV29-1
j_gene: TRBJ2-7
CDR3aa: CSVEDMGSGYEQYF
CDR3nt: TGCAGCGTTGAAGATATGGGGAGTGGCTACGAGCAGTACTTC

d_gene: NA
abundance: NA
v_gene: TRBV7-8
j_gene: TRBJ2-7
CDR3aa: CASSSHLRGEQYF
CDR3nt: TGTGCCAGCAGCTCCCACCTACGGGGCGAGCAGTACTTC

d_gene: NA
abundance: few
v_gene: TRBV28
j_gene: TRBJ2-7
CDR3aa: CAHGRRSSYEQYF
CDR3nt: TGTGCCCATGGCCGCAGGAGCTCCTACGAGCAGTACTTC

d_gene: NA
abundance: NA
v_gene: TRBV20-1
j_gene: TRBJ1-1
CDR3aa: CSASEDLNTEAFF
CDR3nt: TGCAGTGCTAGCGAGGACTTGAACACTGAAGCTTTCTTT

d_gene: NA
abundance: NA
v_gene: TRBV12-3/TRBV12-4
j_gene: TRBJ2-7
CDR3aa: CASSLTRRDEQYF
CDR3nt: TGTGCCAGCAGTTTAACCCGACGGGACGAGCAGTACTTC